This TCR beta chain was sequenced during a study of cytomegalovirus exposure and HLA in healthy donors. Study outcomes and limitations: Generally TCR sequences proved uncommon, though certain public TCRs appeared in numerous donors.

CDR3 length equals 14 residues. V lost 0 bases and J lost 7, with 12 bases in between. In germline, CDR1 is MNHEY, CDR2 SVGAGI. PCR primers comprised 60 Vbeta and 13 Jbeta primers. TCRdb keeps only in-frame clones here, not all; method: immunoSEQ multiplex PCR. The sample carries approximately 150,000 clones, approximately 80% recorded once. This clone showed up just once. Its antigen remains unknown. The source material was PBMCs. This sequence joins TRBV6-5 and TRBJ2-5, with D unclear. The TCR was taken from a man aged 30 to 45 in good health and CMV-seronegative. The CDR3 sequence is CASSYSDRGGTQYF. CDR3 sequence (DNA): TGTGCCAGCAGTTACTCTGACCGCGGCGGGACCCAGTACTTC.